This TCR beta chain appears in the sequencing data of a study of T cells after posttransplantation cyclophosphamide. The study, taken as a whole, reports: Recipient CMV seropositivity and CMV reactivation strongly tracked TRB clonality.

This CDR3 spans 12 amino acids. Germline V gene data show CDR1 as GTSNPN and CDR2 as SVGIG (reference sequence). Sequenced by immunoSEQ multiplex PCR; TCRdb stores in-frame clones only, minus some. This table holds about 21,000 clones, roughly 98% found once. This related bone marrow graft donor gave peripheral blood on the day of marrow donation. The naive gate required viable CD3+CD4+ or CD3+CD8+ cells with CCR7+CD45RA+CD45RO-CD95-CD27+CD28+ phenotype. As regards this clone: What it recognizes is unknown.

This clonotype was sampled from a man in his forties or fifties in good health, CMV-negative, and a related stem cell transplant donor. The rearrangement links TRBV30 to TRBJ2-1; weak D call: TRBD1 (6 bases). Sequenced: naive CD8+ T cells sorted from PBMCs. The CDR3 sequence: CEGVSSYNEQFF. The CDR3, as DNA: TGTGAGGGGGTTAGCTCCTACAATGAGCAGTTCTTC.